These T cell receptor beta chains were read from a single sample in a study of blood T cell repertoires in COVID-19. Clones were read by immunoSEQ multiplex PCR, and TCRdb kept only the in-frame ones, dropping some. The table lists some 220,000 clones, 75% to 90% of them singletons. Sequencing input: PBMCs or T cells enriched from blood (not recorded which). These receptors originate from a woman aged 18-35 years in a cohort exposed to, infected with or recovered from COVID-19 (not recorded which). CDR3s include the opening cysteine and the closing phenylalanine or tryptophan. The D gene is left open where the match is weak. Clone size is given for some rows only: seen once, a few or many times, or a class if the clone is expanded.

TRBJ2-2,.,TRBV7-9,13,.,CASSRGNTGELFF,TGTGCCAGCAGCAGAGGGAACACCGGGGAGCTGTTTTTT
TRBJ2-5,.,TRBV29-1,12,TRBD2,CSVGQGGETQYF,TGCAGCGTTGGTCAGGGAGGGGAGACCCAGTACTTC
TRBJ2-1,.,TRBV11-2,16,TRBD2,CASSNPAGGRVNEQFF,TGTGCCAGCAGTAACCCGGCGGGAGGGAGAGTCAATGAGCAGTTCTTC
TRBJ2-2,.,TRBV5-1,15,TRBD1,CASSLGTGRVGELFF,TGCGCCAGCAGCCTCGGGACAGGGAGGGTCGGGGAGCTGTTTTTT
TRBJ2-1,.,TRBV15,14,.,CATSSRTGGVEQFF,TGTGCCACCAGCAGTCGAACAGGGGGGGTTGAGCAGTTCTTC
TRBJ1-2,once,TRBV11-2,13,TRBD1,CASSWTGNYGYTF,TGTGCCAGCAGCTGGACAGGAAACTATGGCTACACCTTC
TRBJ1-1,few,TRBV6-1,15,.,CASSDGVQGGTEAFF,TGTGCCAGCAGTGATGGGGTACAGGGTGGAACTGAAGCTTTCTTT
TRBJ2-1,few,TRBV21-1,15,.,CASSKRMSSKIEQFF,TGTGCCAGCAGCAAACGAATGAGTAGCAAGATTGAGCAGTTCTTC
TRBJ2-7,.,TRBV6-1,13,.,CASSEGGRTEQYF,TGTGCCAGCAGTGAAGGGGGCAGGACCGAGCAGTACTTC
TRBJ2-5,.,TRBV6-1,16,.,CASSEGRGSYQETQYF,TGTGCCAGCAGTGAGGGGAGGGGGTCGTACCAAGAGACCCAGTACTTC
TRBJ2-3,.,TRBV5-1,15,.,CASSSTGSGPDTQYF,TGCGCCAGCAGCTCTACAGGGTCCGGACCAGATACGCAGTATTTT
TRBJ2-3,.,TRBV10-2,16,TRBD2,CASSVLAGGPTDTQYF,TGCGCCAGCAGTGTACTCGCGGGAGGGCCCACAGATACGCAGTATTTT
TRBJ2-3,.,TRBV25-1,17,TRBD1,CASSRFLGQGITDTQYF,TGTGCCAGCAGTAGATTTCTGGGACAGGGGATCACAGATACGCAGTATTTT
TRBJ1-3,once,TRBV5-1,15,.,CASSLFTSAGNTIYF,TGCGCCAGCAGCTTGTTCACGTCGGCTGGAAACACCATATATTTT
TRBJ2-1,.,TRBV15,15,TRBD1,CATRPGQGAFNEQFF,TGTGCCACCAGGCCGGGACAGGGGGCCTTCAATGAGCAGTTCTTC
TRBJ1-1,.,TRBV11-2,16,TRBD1,CASSRGRQGINTEAFF,TGTGCCAGCAGCAGGGGGCGACAGGGGATAAACACTGAAGCTTTCTTT
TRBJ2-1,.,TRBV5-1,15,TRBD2,CASSPDGRTSNEQFF,TGCGCCAGCAGCCCGGACGGTCGGACTAGCAATGAGCAGTTCTTC
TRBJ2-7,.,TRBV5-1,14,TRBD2,CASSFSGSSYEQYF,TGCGCCAGCAGCTTTAGCGGGAGCTCCTACGAGCAGTACTTC
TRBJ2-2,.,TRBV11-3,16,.,CASSLGSGQGTGELFF,TGTGCCAGCAGCTTAGGTAGCGGCCAGGGTACCGGGGAGCTGTTTTTT
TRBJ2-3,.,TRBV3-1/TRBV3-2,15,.,CASSQGGKGTDTQYF,TGTGCCAGCAGCCAAGGAGGGAAGGGAACAGATACGCAGTATTTT
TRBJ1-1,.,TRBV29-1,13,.,CSVERSLNTEAFF,TGCAGCGTTGAACGGAGTCTGAACACTGAAGCTTTCTTT
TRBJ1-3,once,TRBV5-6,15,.,CASSPLGGLGNTIYF,TGTGCCAGCAGCCCCTTAGGGGGATTAGGAAACACCATATATTTT
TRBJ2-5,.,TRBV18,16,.,CASSPAIQTAQETQYF,TGTGCCAGCTCACCAGCGATCCAAACCGCGCAAGAGACCCAGTACTTC
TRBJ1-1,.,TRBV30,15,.,CAWSGNPQANTEAFF,TGTGCCTGGAGTGGTAACCCCCAGGCGAACACTGAAGCTTTCTTT
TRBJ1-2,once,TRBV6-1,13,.,CASSDGNPYGYTF,TGTGCCAGCAGTGACGGGAACCCCTATGGCTACACCTTC
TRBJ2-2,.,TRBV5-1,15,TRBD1,CASRKQGAETGELFF,TGCGCCAGCAGGAAACAGGGGGCTGAAACCGGGGAGCTGTTTTTT
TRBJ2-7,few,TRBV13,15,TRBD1,CASSSGTAISYEQYF,TGTGCCAGCAGCTCCGGGACAGCAATCTCCTACGAGCAGTACTTC
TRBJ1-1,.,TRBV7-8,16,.,CASSAEPLGRGTEAFF,TGTGCCAGCAGCGCCGAGCCCCTAGGGAGGGGCACTGAAGCTTTCTTT
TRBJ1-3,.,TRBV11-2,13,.,CASSLASGNTIYF,TGTGCCAGCAGCTTAGCATCTGGAAACACCATATATTTT
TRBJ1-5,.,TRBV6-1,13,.,CASSERGNQPQHF,TGTGCCAGCAGTGAACGGGGGAATCAGCCCCAGCATTTT
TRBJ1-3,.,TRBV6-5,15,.,CASRLSGGPGNTIYF,TGTGCCAGCAGATTGAGCGGGGGCCCTGGAAACACCATATATTTT
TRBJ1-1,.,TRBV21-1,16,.,CASSKEWDRRNTEAFF,TGTGCCAGCAGCAAAGAATGGGACAGGCGGAACACTGAAGCTTTCTTT
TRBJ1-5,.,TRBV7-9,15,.,CASSPGAGTKQPQHF,TGTGCCAGCAGCCCTGGGGCAGGGACTAAGCAGCCCCAGCATTTT
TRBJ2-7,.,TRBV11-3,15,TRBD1,CASSLPRGSSYEQYF,TGTGCCAGCAGCTTACCCAGGGGGTCATCCTACGAGCAGTACTTC
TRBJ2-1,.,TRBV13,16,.,CASSSTLDSSYNEQFF,TGTGCCAGCAGCTCAACTTTGGACTCCAGCTACAATGAGCAGTTCTTC
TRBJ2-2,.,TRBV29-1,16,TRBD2,CSAVAGAGVDTGELFF,TGCAGCGCCGTAGCGGGAGCGGGGGTAGACACCGGGGAGCTGTTTTTT
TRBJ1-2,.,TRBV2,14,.,CASSEQAGDYGYTF,TGTGCCAGCAGTGAACAGGCAGGGGACTATGGCTACACCTTC
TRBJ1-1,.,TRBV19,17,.,CASSIDLWAGQNTEAFF,TGTGCCAGTAGTATAGATCTATGGGCAGGCCAGAACACTGAAGCTTTCTTT
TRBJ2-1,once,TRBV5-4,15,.,CASSLAPEGRNEQFF,TGTGCCAGCAGCTTGGCCCCGGAGGGCCGAAATGAGCAGTTCTTC
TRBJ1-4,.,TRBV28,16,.,CASSFEQGISNEKLFF,TGTGCCAGCAGTTTTGAACAGGGTATATCTAATGAAAAACTGTTTTTT
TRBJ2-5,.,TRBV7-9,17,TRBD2,CASSSHGRGQYQETQYF,TGTGCCAGCAGCTCCCACGGGAGGGGCCAGTACCAAGAGACCCAGTACTTC
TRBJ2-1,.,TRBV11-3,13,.,CASSLRGNNEQFF,TGTGCCAGCAGCTTACGGGGGAACAATGAGCAGTTCTTC
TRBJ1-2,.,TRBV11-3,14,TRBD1,CASSQRQGDISYTF,TGTGCCAGCAGCCAAAGACAGGGGGACATAAGCTACACCTTC
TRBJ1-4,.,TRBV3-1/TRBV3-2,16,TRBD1,CASSQDLGTANEKLFF,TGTGCCAGCAGCCAAGATCTAGGGACAGCTAATGAAAAACTGTTTTTT
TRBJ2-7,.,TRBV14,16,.,CASSQGAAGVTYEQYF,TGTGCCAGCAGCCAAGGAGCGGCAGGGGTCACCTACGAGCAGTACTTC
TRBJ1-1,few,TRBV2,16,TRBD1,CASSGQGFPMNTEAFF,TGTGCCAGCAGCGGACAGGGGTTTCCTATGAACACTGAAGCTTTCTTT
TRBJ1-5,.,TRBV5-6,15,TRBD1,CASSGAQGAKQPQHF,TGTGCCAGCAGCGGGGCCCAGGGGGCGAAACAGCCCCAGCATTTT
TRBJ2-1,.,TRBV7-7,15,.,CASSFEANSYNEQFF,TGTGCTAGCAGTTTTGAAGCGAACTCCTACAATGAGCAGTTCTTC
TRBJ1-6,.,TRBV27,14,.,CASIQDSFYSPLHF,TGTGCCAGCATTCAGGATTCCTTCTATTCACCCCTCCACTTT
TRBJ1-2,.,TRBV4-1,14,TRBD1,CASSHPGQFYGYTF,TGCGCCAGCAGCCACCCGGGACAGTTCTATGGCTACACCTTC
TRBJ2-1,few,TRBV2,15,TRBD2,CASYHPSGGGNEQFF,TGTGCCAGCTACCACCCTAGCGGGGGTGGGAATGAGCAGTTCTTC